This record covers a single T cell receptor (beta chain). The data stem from a study of T cell changes during pregnancy in multiple sclerosis. Germline V gene sequence: CDR1 MNHEY, CDR2 SVGAGI. Trimming removed 10 bases from V and 1 base from J, with 13 bases in between. The CDR3 spans 13 residues. Sequenced by immunoSEQ multiplex PCR; TCRdb stores in-frame clones only, minus some. The sample has some 42,000 clones; about 85% are singletons. The chain joins TRBV6-5 to TRBJ2-5; the D gene is possibly TRBD2 (5 bases). The TCR originated in a female donor with multiple sclerosis, enrolled in a pregnancy study. The sequences come from CD4+ T cells from peripheral blood mononuclear cells, collected after pregnancy. The chain's CDR3 is CATQPGFQETQYF. In DNA, the CDR3 is TGTGCCACTCAGCCGGGGTTCCAAGAGACCCAGTACTTC.